Below are 20 T cell receptor beta chains sequenced from a single sample in a study of T cells after yellow fever vaccination. TCRdb reprocessed the 5' RACE reads with MiXCR, giving one entry per CDR3 protein. The sample yields around 180,000 distinct CDR3 sequences, 6.2% seen once. This sample comprised CD4+ T cells sorted from PBMCs, obtained on the day of the first yellow fever vaccination. Receptors were obtained from a young man who received the YFV17D yellow fever vaccine.

This clonotype was detected ten times or more. The V gene is TRBV3-1, the J gene TRBJ2-7; D unclear. Germline lookup yields CDR1 LGHDT and CDR2 YNNKEL (reference sequence). The CDR3 is 15 residues long. Trimming removed 0 bases from V and 4 bases from J, with 13 bases in between. CDR3 amino acids: CASSQDSTVTYEQYF. CDR3 nucleotides: TGTGCCAGCAGCCAAGATAGCACGGTTACGTACGAGCAGTACTTC.

The rearrangement uses TRBV11-2 and TRBJ2-1; a weak D match, TRBD1 (5 bases). The germline V and J ends were trimmed by 6 bases and 7 bases, with 16 bases remaining between them. This CDR3 contains 14 residues. Germline V CDR1 and CDR2: SGHAT, FQNNGV. CDR3 DNA: TGTGCCAGCAGTCACAGGTGGGCCGTTAATGAGCAGTTCTTC. Translating it yields CASSHRWAVNEQFF.

This clonotype came up a few times. V usage is TRBV6-5 and J usage is TRBJ2-3, with D unclear. From germline, CDR1 is MNHEY and CDR2 SVGAGI. The CDR3 runs 17 residues. Between the trimmed V and J ends, which lost 3 bases and 2 bases, there was a span of 18 bases. This chain's CDR3 is CASSYSLSVAFTDTQYF. CDR3 sequence (DNA): TGTGCCAGCAGTTATTCGTTATCTGTCGCATTCACAGATACGCAGTATTTT.

In its sample, this clonotype was seen many times. The gene calls are TRBV5-5 and TRBJ2-1, with D tentatively TRBD2 (6 bases). The germline CDR1 and CDR2 sequences are SGHKS and YYEKEE (reference sequence). This CDR3 is built from 14 residues. The V end was cut by 3 bases, the J end by 9 bases, with 16 bases between. The CDR3 region has the DNA TGTGCCAGCAGCTCCCGACTAGTAGGGCTTGAGCAGTTCTTC. Protein product: CASSSRLVGLEQFF. Looking up the rest from reference TRBV5-5 and TRBJ2-1 gives the full variable domain: DAGVTQSPTHLIKTRGQQVTLRCSPISGHKSVSWYQQVLGQGPQFIFQYYEKEERGRGNFPDRFSARQFPNYSSELNVNALLLGDSALYLCASSSRLVGLEQFFGPGTRLTVL.

This clonotype was counted many times. The chain combines TRBV7-2 with TRBJ2-3; 7 bases fit TRBD1. The V gene end was trimmed by 5 bases and the J gene end by 6 bases; junction bases not matched to a gene: 8. CDR3 length: 14 amino acids. In germline, CDR1 is SGHTA, CDR2 FQGNSA. In nucleotides, the CDR3 is TGTGCCAGCAGCGCGACAGGGTTCGTGGATACGCAGTATTTT. This gives the protein CASSATGFVDTQYF. The full variable domain, rest sourced from reference TRBV7-2 and TRBJ2-3, is GAGVSQSPSNKVTEKGKDVELRCDPISGHTALYWYRQSLGQGLEFLIYFQGNSAPDKSGLPSDRFSAERTGGSVSTLTIQRTQQEDSAVYLCASSATGFVDTQYFGPGTRLTVL.

This clonotype was observed many times. V gene TRBV3-1 combines with J gene TRBJ1-1; no clear D. Between the trimmed V and J ends, which lost 2 bases and 1 base, there was a span of 8 bases. This CDR3 comprises 14 residues. Germline assignment: CDR1 LGHDT and CDR2 YNNKEL (reference sequence). CDR3 in amino acids: CASSQFLGNTEAFF. The CDR3 DNA reads as TGTGCCAGCAGCCAATTCCTTGGGAACACTGAAGCTTTCTTT.

The V gene is TRBV12-3 or TRBV12-4, the J gene TRBJ2-7, with 10 positions matching TRBD1. The CDR3 length is 14 residues. V gave up 5 bases and J gave up 2 bases; unmatched junction bases: 3. DNA for the CDR3: TGTGCCAGCAGTGCCGGGACAGGGGCCTACGAGCAGTACTTC. Protein product: CASSAGTGAYEQYF.

This clonotype occurred many times. V and J are TRBV6-5 and TRBJ1-2; no reliable D call. In germline, CDR1 is MNHEY, CDR2 SVGAGI. This CDR3 spans 15 amino acids. The V end was cut by 2 bases, the J end by 4 bases, with 14 bases between. This CDR3 is CASSYTGGRGYGYTF. CDR3 DNA: TGTGCCAGCAGTTACACGGGTGGTCGCGGCTATGGCTACACCTTC.

In its sample, this clonotype was seen a few times. The V and J genes are TRBV12-5 and TRBJ2-1; TRBD2 agrees at 9 bases. Germline V lookup: CDR1 LGHNT, CDR2 FRNRAP. The CDR3 sequence is 15 residues long. V gave up 5 bases and J gave up 4 bases; unmatched junction bases: 6. The CDR3 bases are TGTGCTAGTGGTCTCGCCAGCGGGGGGTACAATGAGCAGTTCTTC. This gives the protein CASGLASGGYNEQFF.

V and J are TRBV6-2 or TRBV6-3 and TRBJ1-5; D gene uncertain. Germline values: CDR1 MNHEY, CDR2 SVGEGT. Between the trimmed V and J ends, which lost 3 bases and 0 bases, there was a span of 9 bases. This CDR3 contains 15 residues. Written as DNA, the CDR3 is TGTGCCAGCAGTTATTTCCGGGGTAGCAATCAGCCCCAGCATTTT. Translating it yields CASSYFRGSNQPQHF.

This clonotype was counted many times. V gene TRBV10-3 combines with J gene TRBJ2-7; possibly TRBD2 for D (7 bases). Germline V gene lookup returns CDR1 ENHRY and CDR2 SYGVKD. This CDR3 is 16 amino acids long. Trimming pared 3 bases from V and 4 bases from J, leaving 19 bases between. The CDR3 bases are TGTGCCATCAGTGAACAAGATCGGGGGGCTTTGTACGAGCAGTACTTC. This gives the protein CAISEQDRGALYEQYF.

The J gene is TRBJ1-1, the V gene TRBV29-1; D is ambiguous. With 8 bases removed from V and 4 bases from J, the gap between germline ends came to 20 bases. The germline V gene encodes CDR1 SQVTM and CDR2 ANQGSEA. CDR3 length: 14 amino acids. CDR3 loop: CSSMESQAGTEAFF. In nucleotides, the CDR3 is TGCAGCTCAATGGAGTCCCAGGCGGGCACTGAAGCTTTCTTT.

The rearrangement joins TRBV30 to TRBJ2-7; TRBD1 or TRBD2 may be the D gene (6 bases each). Looked up from germline, CDR1 is GTSNPN and CDR2 is SVGIG (reference sequence). The V and J ends lost 5 bases and 3 bases respectively, with 17 bases between them. The CDR3 length is 14 residues. CDR3 sequence reads: CAWGGQSGVYEQYF. The CDR3 nucleotides read TGTGCCTGGGGTGGACAGTCGGGGGTCTACGAGCAGTACTTC.

A few counts support this clonotype. The chain employs TRBV3-1 and TRBJ1-4; 9 nucleotides line up with TRBD1. V trimming: 3 bases; J trimming: 10 bases; junction bases outside the gene matches: 6. The CDR3 length is 14 residues. The germline V gene encodes CDR1 LGHDT and CDR2 YNNKEL (reference sequence). CDR3: CASSHRDREGKLFF. CDR3 coding DNA: TGTGCCAGCAGCCACAGGGACAGGGAGGGAAAACTGTTTTTT.

V gene TRBV6-2 or TRBV6-3 combines with J gene TRBJ1-2; the D is unclear. This CDR3 contains 11 residues. CDR1 is MNHEY and CDR2 is SVGEGT in the germline V gene. The V end was cut by 2 bases, the J end by 12 bases, with 10 bases between. The CDR3 DNA follows: TGTGCCAGCAGTTACCCGTCCGGCCACACCTTC. It translates to CASSYPSGHTF.

This clonotype was picked up many times. V is TRBV5-1 and J is TRBJ1-6; D not resolved. CDR1 is SGHRS and CDR2 is YFSETQ in the germline V gene. This CDR3 region has 13 residues. The V end lost 1 base, the J end lost 11 bases, and 10 bases lay between the germline ends. CDR3 residues: CASSLSSMAPLHF. For the CDR3, the DNA is TGCGCCAGCAGCTTGTCCAGTATGGCACCCCTCCACTTT.

In this sample, this clonotype turned up many times. J is TRBJ1-4 and V is TRBV20-1, with D possibly TRBD1 on 6 matching bases. The germline V and J ends were trimmed by 4 bases and 6 bases, with 15 bases remaining between them. This CDR3 region has 14 residues. CDR1 is DFQATT, CDR2 SNEGSKA, per germline (reference sequence). The CDR3 is CSAKQGLADEKLFF. DNA of the CDR3: TGCAGTGCTAAACAGGGTTTGGCGGATGAAAAACTGTTTTTT.

Many counts were recorded for this clonotype. The chain combines TRBV4-3 with TRBJ1-2; 7 nucleotides match TRBD1. There are 16 residues in the CDR3. After removal of 2 bases from V and 3 bases from J, the junction contained 9 bases not matched to a gene. The V gene's germline CDR1 is LGHNA and CDR2 YSLEER. The CDR3 sequence is CASSQHGQATYYGYTF. The DNA for the CDR3 is TGCGCCAGCAGCCAACACGGACAGGCGACGTACTATGGCTACACCTTC.

In its sample, this clonotype was seen a few times. This chain connects TRBV20-1 to TRBJ1-1, with D possibly TRBD1 on 6 matching bases. The germline gives CDR1 DFQATT, CDR2 SNEGSKA (reference sequence). V lost 6 bases to trimming and J lost 5 bases, with 19 bases between them. This CDR3 is built from 14 residues. The DNA of the CDR3 is TGCAGTGCCACAGGCTATACAGGGTCGACTGAAGCTTTCTTT. Its translation: CSATGYTGSTEAFF.

There are a few counts of this clonotype. The chain carries TRBV7-9 and TRBJ2-7; TRBD1 matches 8 bases. The CDR3 is 15 amino acids. The germline gives CDR1 SEHNR, CDR2 FQNEAQ (reference sequence). V was clipped by 4 bases and J by 1 base; unmatched bases: 6. Here the CDR3 reads CASSWGDRRSYEQYV. The CDR3 DNA is TGTGCCAGCAGCTGGGGGGACAGGCGGTCCTACGAGCAGTACGTC.